Given below is one T cell receptor beta chain in context. The antigen is unknown. These data belong to a study of shared clonotypes between healthy human individuals. The study, taken as a whole, reports: Naive CD4 clonotypes overlapped across a few donors at 4.5% to 5.5%. Rarefaction analysis demonstrated incomplete sorted-subset sequencing notwithstanding large depth. Shared clonotypes across all four donors exceeded non-shared ones in generation probability.

V was cut by 3 bases and J by 0 bases, with 21 bases left in between. This CDR3 has 18 residues. Germline CDR1 SGHRS, CDR2 YFSETQ. Data came from immunoSEQ multiplex PCR; TCRdb stores just in-frame clones and leaves some out. The sample lists 550,000 to 700,000 clones; 73% were seen once. The V call is TRBV5-1, the J call TRBJ1-1, with D perhaps TRBD1 (5 bases). This clonotype originated in a woman in her thirties in good health. The source material was memory CD4+ T cells sorted from blood. Subset noted: CD45RA-negative fraction. CDR3 nucleotides: TGCGCCAGCAGCTACGCAAGTGGGGGGAAAATCATGAACACTGAAGCTTTCTTT. This codes for CASSYASGGKIMNTEAFF.